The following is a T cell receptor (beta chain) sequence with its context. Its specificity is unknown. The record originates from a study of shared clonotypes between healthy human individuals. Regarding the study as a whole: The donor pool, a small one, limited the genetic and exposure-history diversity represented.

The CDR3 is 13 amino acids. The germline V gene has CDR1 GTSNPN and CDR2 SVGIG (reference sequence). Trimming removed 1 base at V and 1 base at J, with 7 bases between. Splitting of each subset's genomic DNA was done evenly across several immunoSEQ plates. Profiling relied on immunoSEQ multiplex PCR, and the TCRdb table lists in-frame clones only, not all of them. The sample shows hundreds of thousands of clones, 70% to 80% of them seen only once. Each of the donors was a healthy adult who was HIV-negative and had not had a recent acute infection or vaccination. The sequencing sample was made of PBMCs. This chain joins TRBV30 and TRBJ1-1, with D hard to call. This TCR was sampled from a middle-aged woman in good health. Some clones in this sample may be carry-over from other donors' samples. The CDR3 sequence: CAWSGRKNTEAFF. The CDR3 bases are TGTGCCTGGAGTGGGCGGAAGAACACTGAAGCTTTCTTT.